This entry lists 24 T cell receptor beta chains sequenced from one sample in a study of CD8 T cells in ankylosing spondylitis. Antigens for these TCRs are unknown. Study-wide results and caveats: A TCR beta motif made of several highly homologous variants seemed typical of ankylosing spondylitis blood.

TCRdb passed the 5' RACE reads through MiXCR, listing each CDR3 protein once. The top ten hold about 14% of the sample, which has 330,000 or so distinct CDR3 sequences, under 8.5% seen once. Sequences were obtained from blood, either unsorted or a sorted T cell fraction (not recorded which). These receptors were collected from a male donor with ankylosing spondylitis.

The rearrangement uses TRBV27 and TRBJ1-5; possibly TRBD1 for D (5 bases). CDR1 and CDR2 (germline): MNHEY, SMNVEV (reference sequence). CDR3 size: 15 residues. V dropped 6 bases and J dropped 3 bases, with 15 bases sitting between them. The CDR3 region is CASSPLQGVNQPQHF. The CDR3 DNA is TGTGCCAGCAGCCCACTCCAGGGCGTCAATCAGCCCCAGCATTTT.

Ten or more counts support this clonotype. The chain links TRBV18 to TRBJ2-7; 10 nucleotides align to TRBD2. The CDR3 spans 14 residues. V trimming: 3 bases; J trimming: 3 bases; junction bases outside the gene matches: 2. Per germline, CDR1 KGHSH and CDR2 LQKENI. The CDR3 protein is CASSPGTSDYEQYF. CDR3 nucleotide sequence: TGTGCCAGCTCACCCGGGACTAGCGACTACGAGCAGTACTTC.

This clonotype was observed a handful of times. The chain combines TRBV29-1 with TRBJ2-1; D remains ambiguous. With 1 base removed from V and 8 bases from J, the gap between germline ends came to 3 bases. In germline, CDR1 is SQVTM, CDR2 ANQGSEA. The CDR3 is 10 amino acids. CDR3 coding DNA: TGCAGCGTTGAAGTGCATGAGCAGTTCTTC. Translation gives CSVEVHEQFF.

The CDR3 nucleotides read TGTGCCAGCAGCCCTTGGTCGGGGGGGCCGGACTACGAGCAGTACTTC. It is translated as CASSPWSGGPDYEQYF. The chain uses TRBV7-2 and TRBJ2-7, with TRBD2 matching over 8 bases. The CDR3 consists of 16 residues. Germline assignment: CDR1 SGHTA and CDR2 FQGNSA. With V trimmed by 5 bases and J by 3 bases, 12 bases remained unmatched.

In its sample, this clonotype was seen many times. The chain joins TRBV4-1 to TRBJ2-5; D perhaps matches TRBD2 (6 bases). The CDR3 is 15 residues long. Between the trimmed V and J ends, which lost 2 bases and 4 bases, there was a span of 14 bases. Per the germline V gene, CDR1 is MGHRA and CDR2 is YSYEKL. As DNA, the CDR3 is TGCGCCAGCAGCCAACCTTCGACTAGAGGAGAGACCCAGTACTTC. Residues: CASSQPSTRGETQYF.

This clonotype has at least ten counts. The J gene is TRBJ2-7, the V gene TRBV29-1; D uncertain. Between the trimmed V and J ends, which lost 4 bases and 1 base, there was a span of 8 bases. CDR1 and CDR2 from the germline V gene are SQVTM and ANQGSEA. The CDR3 extends over 12 amino acids. CDR3 DNA sequence: TGCAGCGTTGCGGCAGCGTCCTACGAGCAGTACTTC. It yields the protein CSVAAASYEQYF.

Of note for this clonotype: It may be a read error: a sequence one base away is much more abundant. This rearrangement joins TRBV27 to TRBJ2-7; 9 nucleotides match TRBD1. Trimming at V came to 1 base and at J to 6 bases, leaving 1 base not matched to a gene. The CDR3 consists of 13 residues. CDR1 and CDR2 from the germline V gene are MNHEY and SMNVEV (reference sequence). The CDR3 spells CASSLLTGGEQYF. Written as DNA, the CDR3 is TGTGCCAGCAGTTTATTGACAGGGGGCGAGCAGTACTTC.

Ten or more counts support this clonotype. The rearrangement joins TRBV29-1 to TRBJ1-1, with TRBD1 matching 10 bases. The CDR3 has 14 amino acids. Unmatched junction bases numbered 8, after V lost 6 bases and J lost 4 bases. Germline lookup yields CDR1 SQVTM and CDR2 ANQGSEA. Here the CDR3 reads CSVLTGGAGTEAFF. CDR3 sequence (DNA): TGCAGCGTCCTGACAGGGGGCGCCGGCACTGAAGCTTTCTTT.

This chain joins TRBV3-1 and TRBJ2-7, with D possibly being TRBD1 or TRBD2 (5 bases each). Germline-derived CDR1 and CDR2 are LGHDT and YNNKEL (reference sequence). The CDR3 covers 14 residues. The V gene lost 4 bases and the J gene lost 5 bases, with 15 bases spanning the gap. The CDR3 sequence is CASSLRGLGDEQYF. The CDR3 coding sequence is TGTGCCAGCAGCCTCCGGGGCTTAGGGGACGAGCAGTACTTC.

This clonotype turned up a few times. The chain carries TRBV12-3 or TRBV12-4 and TRBJ2-5; a possible D gene is TRBD2 (5 bases). V shed 0 bases and J shed 2 bases, with 19 bases lying between them. This CDR3 region has 18 residues. CDR3 protein: CASSLASPELRVQETQYF. CDR3 bases: TGTGCCAGCAGTTTAGCTAGCCCAGAATTGAGGGTACAAGAGACCCAGTACTTC.

The table lists this clonotype with a few counts. V is TRBV6-2 or TRBV6-3 and J is TRBJ2-7, with a tentative D call TRBD1 (6 bases). The CDR3 totals 14 residues. Germline CDR1 is MNHEY and CDR2 is SVGEGT. Trimming stripped 6 bases from V and 4 bases from J, with 16 bases between. CDR3 sequence reads: CASRERQAAYEQYF. The CDR3 coding sequence is TGTGCCAGCAGGGAAAGACAGGCGGCGTACGAGCAGTACTTC.

This chain connects TRBV5-1 to TRBJ1-2, with D maybe TRBD1 (6 bases). CDR3 size: 12 residues. Germline loops: CDR1 SGHRS, CDR2 YFSETQ. V lost 0 bases to trimming and J lost 9 bases, with 9 bases between them. CDR3 nucleotides: TGCGCCAGCAGCTTGGCCGGGGACAGCTACACCTTC. This encodes CASSLAGDSYTF.

There are a few counts of this clonotype. The J gene is TRBJ2-7, the V gene TRBV20-1, with no clear D. The CDR3 loop spans 13 amino acids. Germline-derived CDR1 and CDR2 are DFQATT and SNEGSKA (reference sequence). V shed 3 bases and J shed 2 bases, with 11 bases lying between them. The CDR3 nucleotides read TGCAGTGCTAGGACGGGCCACCCCTACGAGCAGTACTTC. Encoded protein: CSARTGHPYEQYF.

Turning to this clonotype: Being one base from a much bigger clone, this may be a read error. This sequence joins TRBV6-2 or TRBV6-3 and TRBJ1-1; D unresolved. There are 13 residues in the CDR3. V was pared by 0 bases and J by 1 base, with 3 bases between. Germline CDR1 is MNHEY and CDR2 is SVGEGT. This CDR3 reads CASSYSSNTEAFF. The CDR3 DNA sequence: TGTGCCAGCAGTTACTCGTCGAACACTGAAGCTTTCTTT.

This clonotype was seen more than once but under ten times. CDR3 sequence reads: CASSLARGYSPLHF. In nucleotides, the CDR3 is TGTGCCAGCAGCTTAGCGCGGGGATATTCACCCCTCCACTTT. The rearrangement links TRBV7-6 to TRBJ1-6; no clear D gene. CDR3 length: 14 amino acids. The V gene's germline CDR1 is SGHVS and CDR2 FNYEAQ. The V and J ends lost 0 bases and 8 bases respectively, with 8 bases between them.

This clonotype has only a few counts. The rearrangement uses TRBV20-1 and TRBJ2-7; a possible D gene is TRBD2 (5 bases). The V gene's germline CDR1 is DFQATT and CDR2 SNEGSKA (reference sequence). V dropped 5 bases and J dropped 1 base, with 21 bases sitting between them. The CDR3 runs to 16 residues. This chain's CDR3 is CSAEFPLGRASYEQYF. As DNA, the CDR3 is TGCAGTGCTGAGTTCCCTCTTGGGCGGGCTTCCTACGAGCAGTACTTC.

In this sample, this clonotype turned up a few times. The chain couples TRBV28 to TRBJ2-5; weak D call: TRBD2 (6 bases). The CDR3 is 14 amino acids. Trimming removed 11 bases at V and 2 bases at J, with 18 bases between. CDR1 and CDR2 from the germline V gene are MDHEN and SYDVKM. CDR3 nucleotides: TGTGCCGCCAAGGAATTGGGGGGACAAGAGACCCAGTACTTC. This sequence encodes CAAKELGGQETQYF. The variable domain in full, with the rest retrieved from reference TRBV28 and TRBJ2-5, is DVKVTQSSRYLVKRTGEKVFLECVQDMDHENMFWYRQDPGLGLRLIYFSYDVKMKEKGDIPEGYSVSREKKERFSLILESASTNQTSMYLCAAKELGGQETQYFGPGTRLLVL.

This clonotype was observed at least ten times. The V and J genes are TRBV6-5 and TRBJ1-4; the D is unclear. Germline V gene sequence: CDR1 MNHEY, CDR2 SVGAGI. The CDR3 spans 19 residues. Deletions cut 0 bases from V and 0 bases from J, with 17 bases between. The CDR3 is CASSYSIYSRRATNEKLFF. The CDR3 nucleotides are TGTGCCAGCAGTTACTCGATTTACAGCCGACGTGCAACTAATGAAAAACTGTTTTTT.

The chain recombines TRBV7-2 with TRBJ2-7, with unresolved D. Germline assignment: CDR1 SGHTA and CDR2 FQGNSA. V was clipped by 4 bases and J by 7 bases, with 20 bases between them. The CDR3 length is 15 residues. CDR3 region: CASSSSRTHSGEQYF. The CDR3 DNA reads as TGTGCCAGCAGCTCCTCCCGGACCCACTCGGGTGAGCAGTACTTC.

This clonotype was counted only a few times. The chain recombines TRBV2 with TRBJ2-7; D gene ambiguous. The CDR3 extends over 14 amino acids. CDR1 is SNHLY and CDR2 is FYNNEI in the germline V gene. The V gene lost 2 bases and the J gene lost 1 base, with 9 bases spanning the gap. The CDR3 sequence: CASSEFRASYEQYF. In DNA form, the CDR3 reads TGTGCCAGCAGTGAATTCAGAGCTTCCTACGAGCAGTACTTC.

The chain carries TRBV3-1 and TRBJ2-7; D not certain. V lost 4 bases and J lost 0, with 7 bases in between. The CDR3 is 13 amino acids. The germline V gene has CDR1 LGHDT and CDR2 YNNKEL (reference sequence). In DNA, the CDR3 is TGTGCCAGCAGCCCGGCACCCTCCTACGAGCAGTACTTC. Residues: CASSPAPSYEQYF.

The chain employs TRBV6-1 and TRBJ1-4; TRBD1 matches 7 bases. The CDR3 extends over 15 amino acids. The germline V gene encodes CDR1 MNHNS and CDR2 SASEGT. Germline trimming cut 8 bases from V and 7 bases from J; bases unmatched to any gene: 13. This chain's CDR3 is CASVAWRDSLEKLFF. DNA of the CDR3: TGTGCCAGCGTGGCCTGGCGGGACAGCCTTGAAAAACTGTTTTTT.

This clonotype was picked up a small number of times. The chain carries TRBV20-1 and TRBJ2-1; no definite D call. CDR1 is DFQATT, CDR2 SNEGSKA, per germline (reference sequence). The V end lost 3 bases, the J end lost 7 bases, and 7 bases lay between the germline ends. The CDR3 sequence is 11 residues long. The DNA for the CDR3 is TGCAGTGCTAGTAGAGCGAATGAGCAGTTCTTC. Protein product: CSASRANEQFF.

This clonotype was seen at least ten times. The J gene is TRBJ1-6, the V gene TRBV28; D gene uncertain. The CDR3 consists of 12 residues. The V end was cut by 5 bases, the J end by 9 bases, with 8 bases between. Germline CDR1 and CDR2: MDHEN and SYDVKM. The CDR3 sequence: CASSLRASPLHF. The DNA for the CDR3 is TGTGCCAGCAGTCTTCGGGCTTCACCCCTCCACTTT.